The 21 T cell receptor beta chains in this list originate from one sample, sequenced in a study of cytomegalovirus exposure and HLA in healthy donors. A multiplex PCR was run with 60 Vbeta primers and 13 Jbeta primers. Sequenced by immunoSEQ multiplex PCR; TCRdb stores in-frame clones only, minus some. The sample has under 150,000 clones, roughly 63% seen once. The specimen sequenced was PBMCs. Receptor source: a man in his forties or fifties in good health and CMV-seropositive.

The chain is built from TRBV5-1 and TRBJ2-1; 10 bases match TRBD2. V trimming: 1 base; J trimming: 2 bases; junction bases outside the gene matches: 3. CDR1 is SGHRS, CDR2 YFSETQ, per germline. CDR3 length: 16 residues. The CDR3 loop reads CASSLQSGGAYNEQFF. In nucleotides, the CDR3 is TGCGCCAGCAGCTTGCAGAGCGGGGGGGCCTACAATGAGCAGTTCTTC.

The chain recombines TRBV30 with TRBJ1-3, with no clear D. Per the germline V gene, CDR1 is GTSNPN and CDR2 is SVGIG (reference sequence). V was cut by 2 bases and J by 3 bases, with 11 bases left in between. This CDR3 is built from 14 residues. Here the CDR3 reads CAWSPAGGGNTIYF. The DNA for the CDR3 is TGTGCCTGGAGTCCGGCGGGAGGTGGAAACACCATATATTTT.

The chain couples TRBV9 to TRBJ2-7; 11 bases fit TRBD2. Germline-derived CDR1 and CDR2 are SGDLS and YYNGEE. This CDR3 spans 17 amino acids. Trimming removed 4 bases from V and 0 bases from J; junction bases left unmatched: 9. CDR3 protein: CASSPGGGLAGSYEQYF. CDR3 DNA sequence: TGTGCCAGCAGCCCAGGAGGAGGACTAGCGGGCTCCTACGAGCAGTACTTC.

The rearrangement uses TRBV18 and TRBJ2-3, with 9 positions matching TRBD2. The CDR3 sequence is 16 residues long. The trim removed 3 bases at V and 6 bases at J, leaving 10 bases unmatched. CDR1 is KGHSH and CDR2 is LQKENI in the germline V gene. CDR3 DNA sequence: TGTGCCAGCTCACCGCGAAGAAGCGGGAGGACCGATACGCAGTATTTT. Protein product: CASSPRRSGRTDTQYF.

The rearrangement joins TRBV7-3 to TRBJ1-2; TRBD1 is a possible D gene (5 bases). The ends were cut back, 5 bases at V and 4 bases at J, with 11 bases in the middle. The CDR3 spans 13 residues. The germline V gene has CDR1 SGHTA and CDR2 FQGTGA. The chain's CDR3 is CASSIDRVYGYTF. The CDR3 DNA sequence: TGTGCCAGCAGCATCGACAGAGTCTATGGCTACACCTTC.

This clone was picked up a small number of times. This rearrangement joins TRBV6-5 to TRBJ1-1; perhaps TRBD1 as D (5 bases). Germline V CDR1 and CDR2: MNHEY, SVGAGI. The CDR3 runs to 13 residues. With 6 bases removed from V and 1 base from J, the gap between germline ends came to 9 bases. CDR3 nucleotides: TGTGCCAGCAGCCTCGACAGGAACACTGAAGCTTTCTTT. This sequence encodes CASSLDRNTEAFF.

The chain has TRBV7-9 and TRBJ2-1; TRBD1 matches 7 bases. The CDR3 totals 13 residues. Germline CDR1 reads SEHNR; CDR2 reads FQNEAQ (reference sequence). V dropped 3 bases and J dropped 6; count of bases not matched to a gene: 2. The chain's CDR3 is CASSFGTVNEQFF. Written as DNA, the CDR3 is TGTGCCAGCAGCTTCGGGACAGTCAATGAGCAGTTCTTC.

This chain uses TRBV29-1 with TRBJ2-2; TRBD2 matches at 10 bases. V dropped 5 bases and J dropped 1; count of bases not matched to a gene: 1. Germline values: CDR1 SQVTM, CDR2 ANQGSEA. The length of the CDR3 is 14 residues. The CDR3 protein is CSVRLAGNTGELFF. Written as DNA, the CDR3 is TGCAGCGTTAGACTAGCGGGGAACACCGGGGAGCTGTTTTTT.

This clone was observed once. This sequence joins TRBV2 and TRBJ1-2, with D maybe TRBD1 (5 bases). Between the trimmed V and J ends, which lost 7 bases and 3 bases, there was a span of 9 bases. Germline V gene data show CDR1 as SNHLY and CDR2 as FYNNEI. This CDR3 region has 12 residues. The CDR3 spells CASKKQDYGYTF. The CDR3 DNA sequence: TGTGCCAGCAAGAAACAGGACTATGGCTACACCTTC.

The J gene is TRBJ1-1, the V gene TRBV13; tentative D call: TRBD1 (5 bases). This CDR3 comprises 17 residues. Germline V lookup: CDR1 PRHDT, CDR2 FYEKMQ (reference sequence). With 2 bases removed from V and 4 bases from J, the gap between germline ends came to 20 bases. CDR3 DNA sequence: TGTGCCAGCAGCTTAACGGGGGGGAAGGCTTTGGGCACTGAAGCTTTCTTT. The encoded protein is CASSLTGGKALGTEAFF.

This chain joins TRBV9 and TRBJ1-3, with 7 bases matching TRBD1. Germline CDR1 reads SGDLS; CDR2 reads YYNGEE. The V segment lost 7 bases and the J segment 3 bases; nucleotides outside the gene matches: 7. CDR3 length equals 14 residues. The CDR3 DNA reads as TGTGCCAGCGCGTCCCCAGGGGGTGGAAACACCATATATTTT. Protein: CASASPGGGNTIYF.

The chain uses TRBV19 and TRBJ1-5; no definite D call. Germline V gene lookup returns CDR1 LNHDA and CDR2 SQIVND (reference sequence). This CDR3 is 13 amino acids long. V was pared by 7 bases and J by 3 bases, with 10 bases between. In DNA, the CDR3 is TGTGCCAGTACATACGGGTACAATCAGCCCCAGCATTTT. It encodes CASTYGYNQPQHF.

The V gene is TRBV19, the J gene TRBJ2-3, with TRBD2 matching 9 bases. Germline loops: CDR1 LNHDA, CDR2 SQIVND (reference sequence). The CDR3 totals 15 residues. V shed 3 bases, J shed 5 bases, and the junction held 6 bases outside the gene matches. CDR3 region: CASSISSGVGDTQYF. Written as DNA, the CDR3 is TGTGCCAGTAGTATTTCTAGCGGGGTGGGAGATACGCAGTATTTT. The complete variable domain, with remaining parts taken from reference TRBV19 and TRBJ2-3, reads DGGITQSPKYLFRKEGQNVTLSCEQNLNHDAMYWYRQDPGQGLRLIYYSQIVNDFQKGDIAEGYSVSREKKESFPLTVTSAQKNPTAFYLCASSISSGVGDTQYFGPGTRLTVL.

The CDR3 is CAISESRTGAEQYF. Here the CDR3 DNA reads TGTGCCATCAGTGAGTCTAGGACAGGGGCCGAGCAGTACTTC. The chain employs TRBV10-3 and TRBJ2-7, with TRBD1 matching 9 bases. This CDR3 is 14 amino acids long. CDR1 ENHRY and CDR2 SYGVKD come from the germline V gene. J lost 6 bases, V lost 0 bases, and 3 bases had no gene match.

V and J are TRBV2 and TRBJ1-1, with 7 bases lining up with TRBD1. V dropped 9 bases and J dropped 0; count of bases not matched to a gene: 4. Germline loops: CDR1 SNHLY, CDR2 FYNNEI. CDR3 length: 13 amino acids. CDR3 in amino acids: CARATGMNTEAFF. The CDR3, as DNA: TGTGCCAGGGCGACAGGGATGAACACTGAAGCTTTCTTT.

This sequence joins TRBV18 and TRBJ1-5, with D tentatively TRBD1 (6 bases). This CDR3 region has 16 residues. CDR1 and CDR2 (germline): KGHSH, LQKENI. Trimming left V 1 base short and J 0 bases short, with 10 bases between. The CDR3 sequence is CASSPQSTGSNQPQHF. The CDR3 bases are TGTGCCAGCTCACCACAATCGACAGGTAGCAATCAGCCCCAGCATTTT.

The chain combines TRBV9 with TRBJ2-3; D is ambiguous. The CDR3 is 13 residues long. Looked up from germline, CDR1 is SGDLS and CDR2 is YYNGEE. With 0 bases removed from V and 0 bases from J, the gap between germline ends came to 2 bases. The CDR3 reads CASSVVSTDTQYF. The CDR3 region has the DNA TGTGCCAGCAGCGTAGTAAGCACAGATACGCAGTATTTT.

V gene TRBV11-1 combines with J gene TRBJ2-7; D is unclear. The length of the CDR3 is 15 residues. V was cut by 1 base and J by 3 bases, with 13 bases left in between. CDR1 is SGHAT and CDR2 is FQDESV in the germline V gene (reference sequence). Here the CDR3 DNA reads TGTGCCAGCAGCTTAGGCCACAGTGGCTACTACGAGCAGTACTTC. Translating it yields CASSLGHSGYYEQYF. Based on the CDR3 plus reference TRBV11-1 and TRBJ2-7, the full variable domain is EAEVAQSPRYKITEKSQAVAFWCDPISGHATLYWYRQILGQGPELLVQFQDESVVDDSQLPKDRFSAERLKGVDSTLKIQPAELGDSAMYLCASSLGHSGYYEQYFGPGTRLTVT.

A few counts support this clone. This chain links TRBV6-5 with TRBJ2-7, with unresolved D. From germline, CDR1 is MNHEY and CDR2 SVGAGI. The CDR3 is made up of 12 amino acids. Trimming pared 5 bases from V and 1 base from J, leaving 6 bases between. This CDR3 reads CASSPTSYEQYF. The CDR3 DNA follows: TGTGCCAGCAGTCCTACTTCCTACGAGCAGTACTTC.

This clone was recorded once. This chain joins TRBV4-3 and TRBJ2-2; the match to TRBD2 covers 7 bases. Trimming at V came to 0 bases and at J to 2 bases, leaving 9 bases not matched to a gene. There are 18 residues in the CDR3. CDR1 and CDR2 (germline): LGHNA, YSLEER. CDR3 in amino acids: CASSQDWERDLNTGELFF. The CDR3 coding sequence is TGCGCCAGCAGCCAAGATTGGGAGCGGGACTTAAACACCGGGGAGCTGTTTTTT.

J is TRBJ2-6 and V is TRBV19; maybe TRBD1 (6 bases). The V gene lost 4 bases and the J gene lost 6 bases, with 13 bases spanning the gap. The germline V gene encodes CDR1 LNHDA and CDR2 SQIVND (reference sequence). The CDR3 is 15 amino acids. The DNA for the CDR3 is TGTGCCAGTAGTACCCCCGAGGGGGAGGCCAACGTCCTGACTTTC. Its translation is CASSTPEGEANVLTF.